Below, 30 T cell receptor beta chains from the same sample are listed, as sequenced in a study of radiotherapy plus CTLA-4 blockade in lung cancer. TCRdb keeps only in-frame clones here, not all; method: immunoSEQ multiplex PCR. This table has about 91,000 clones, roughly 70% appearing once. The source material was peripheral blood, sampled from a patient treated with radiotherapy plus ipilimumab. The receptors derive from a human donor with non-small cell lung cancer that progressed on radiotherapy plus ipilimumab.

V is TRBV7-9 and J is TRBJ1-1, with a possible D match to TRBD1 (5 bases). Trimming removed 1 base from V and 6 bases from J, with 12 bases in between. CDR3 length: 14 amino acids. Germline V gives CDR1 SEHNR, CDR2 FQNEAQ (reference sequence). CDR3 sequence: CASSLGGAISEAFF. CDR3 nucleotide sequence: TGTGCCAGCAGCTTAGGGGGCGCAATTTCTGAAGCTTTCTTT.

This clone was seen a handful of times. The chain uses TRBV6-6 and TRBJ2-7; D remains ambiguous. CDR1 and CDR2 (germline): MNHNY, SVGAGI (reference sequence). V gave up 0 bases and J gave up 6 bases, with 6 bases separating them. This CDR3 region has 12 residues. CDR3 amino acids: CASSYSGLEQYF. CDR3 coding DNA: TGTGCCAGCAGTTACTCCGGCCTCGAGCAGTACTTC.

This chain links TRBV6-1 with TRBJ2-1; possible D gene TRBD2, 7 bases. CDR1 and CDR2 (germline): MNHNS, SASEGT. V was pared by 4 bases and J by 4 bases, with 20 bases between. The CDR3 length is 17 residues. The DNA of the CDR3 is TGTGCCAGCAGTGTCGAGGGGGGGATCAGTGGGTACAATGAGCAGTTCTTC. Its translation is CASSVEGGISGYNEQFF.

This chain uses TRBV7-3 with TRBJ2-6; possibly TRBD2 for D (7 bases). The V gene's germline CDR1 is SGHTA and CDR2 FQGTGA. The CDR3 has 18 residues. Between the trimmed V and J ends, which lost 5 bases and 0 bases, there was a span of 17 bases. CDR3 in amino acids: CASSPDPGGLSGANVLTF. CDR3 bases: TGTGCCAGCAGCCCCGACCCCGGGGGGCTCTCTGGGGCCAACGTCCTGACTTTC.

This clone occurred a few times. The V call is TRBV7-8, the J call TRBJ2-1; unclear D gene. The ends were cut back, 8 bases at V and 6 bases at J, with 8 bases in the middle. CDR1 and CDR2 from the germline V gene are SGHVS and FQNEAQ. This CDR3 contains 11 residues. The CDR3 region is CASSLGNEQFF. The CDR3 region has the DNA TGTGCCAGCTCCCTAGGCAATGAGCAGTTCTTC.

This clone was detected only once. V gene TRBV19 combines with J gene TRBJ1-2; tentative D call: TRBD1 (6 bases). The germline CDR1 and CDR2 sequences are LNHDA and SQIVND (reference sequence). The CDR3 runs 16 residues. Trimming removed 7 bases from V and 0 bases from J, with 18 bases in between. CDR3 DNA: TGTGCCAGTACCCTAAAGGGACAACACACTAACTATGGCTACACCTTC. It yields the protein CASTLKGQHTNYGYTF.

This clone showed up just a few times. V gene TRBV7-9 combines with J gene TRBJ2-2; 9 positions agree with TRBD1. Germline assignment: CDR1 SEHNR and CDR2 FQNEAQ (reference sequence). The V gene end was trimmed by 5 bases and the J gene end by 7 bases; junction bases not matched to a gene: 11. The CDR3 is 16 residues long. This CDR3 is CASSPHTGTGFGELFF. CDR3 sequence (DNA): TGTGCCAGCAGCCCGCACACCGGGACAGGGTTCGGGGAGCTGTTTTTT.

CDR3 DNA: TGTGCCAGTAGTATTGGACAGAATCAGCCCCAGCATTTT. Its translation: CASSIGQNQPQHF. The chain joins TRBV19 to TRBJ1-5, with D perhaps TRBD1 (6 bases). Trimming shortened V by 3 bases and J by 4 bases, and 7 bases separated the two germline ends. The CDR3 runs to 13 residues. From germline, CDR1 is LNHDA and CDR2 SQIVND (reference sequence).

The V and J genes are TRBV5-1 and TRBJ2-3; 8 bases line up with TRBD2. In germline, CDR1 is SGHRS, CDR2 YFSETQ. J was trimmed by 4 bases and V by 0 bases; bases with no gene match: 7. CDR3 length: 16 amino acids. CDR3 DNA: TGCGCCAGCAGCTTGGTCGGCGGGGGGTCGGCAGATACGCAGTATTTT. Its protein product is CASSLVGGGSADTQYF.

The chain couples TRBV6-5 to TRBJ1-5; TRBD1 agrees at 7 bases. J gave up 5 bases and V 2 bases, and 6 bases lay outside the gene matches. Germline V gene data show CDR1 as MNHEY and CDR2 as SVGAGI. This CDR3 contains 15 residues. The CDR3 sequence: CASSYEGTAHQPQHF. CDR3 DNA sequence: TGTGCCAGCAGTTACGAAGGGACAGCCCATCAGCCCCAGCATTTT.

V is TRBV5-1 and J is TRBJ2-2; D might be TRBD1 (6 bases). This CDR3 is 14 amino acids long. The germline CDR1 and CDR2 sequences are SGHRS and YFSETQ. V was pared by 3 bases and J by 1 base, with 7 bases between. CDR3 coding DNA: TGCGCCAGCAGCTGGGGACAGAACACCGGGGAGCTGTTTTTT. The encoded protein is CASSWGQNTGELFF.

This chain connects TRBV13 to TRBJ2-3, with 8 positions matching TRBD1. The germline V gene encodes CDR1 PRHDT and CDR2 FYEKMQ (reference sequence). The CDR3 runs 16 residues. The ends lost 0 bases at V and 9 bases at J; junction bases unmatched: 11. CDR3 residues: CASSLGGGQGDLTQYF. For the CDR3, the DNA is TGTGCCAGCAGCTTAGGGGGTGGACAGGGAGATTTAACGCAGTATTTT.

This chain joins TRBV28 and TRBJ1-1; D might be TRBD1 (5 bases). This CDR3 region has 14 residues. Per germline, CDR1 MDHEN and CDR2 SYDVKM. V dropped 3 bases and J dropped 7 bases, with 15 bases sitting between them. CDR3 region: CASSLESGHIEAFF. The CDR3 region has the DNA TGTGCCAGCAGTTTGGAATCGGGGCACATTGAAGCTTTCTTT.

This clone showed up many times. V gene TRBV6-5 combines with J gene TRBJ2-7; 11 bases line up with TRBD2. V dropped 0 bases and J dropped 7; count of bases not matched to a gene: 5. The CDR3 spans 15 residues. Germline values: CDR1 MNHEY, CDR2 SVGAGI. The CDR3, as DNA: TGTGCCAGCAGTTACTCGACTAGCGGGAAGGGTGAGCAGTACTTC. It specifies CASSYSTSGKGEQYF.

The rearrangement uses TRBV4-1 and TRBJ1-2; 9 nucleotides align to TRBD1. V lost 3 bases and J lost 8; bases outside the gene matches: 13. The CDR3 has 16 amino acids. Germline V lookup: CDR1 MGHRA, CDR2 YSYEKL. The CDR3 DNA follows: TGCGCCAGCAGCCATATATTAAGGAGACAGGGGGAAGGCTACACCTTC. Translation gives CASSHILRRQGEGYTF.

This clone was counted a few times. This chain joins TRBV4-1 and TRBJ2-4, with 8 bases aligning to TRBD2. The V gene's germline CDR1 is MGHRA and CDR2 YSYEKL. V lost 3 bases, J lost 4 bases, and 11 bases stayed unmatched. This CDR3 has 17 residues. This CDR3 is CASSHTGGPLSKNIQYF. The DNA for the CDR3 is TGCGCCAGCAGCCATACGGGAGGGCCGTTATCGAAAAACATTCAGTACTTC.

The rearrangement uses TRBV9 and TRBJ2-3; D uncertain. This CDR3 spans 16 amino acids. Trimming took off 4 bases at V and 3 bases at J, with 18 bases between the two ends. From germline, CDR1 is SGDLS and CDR2 YYNGEE. CDR3 protein: CASSPGEGMRTDTQYF. The CDR3 DNA reads TGTGCCAGCAGCCCAGGTGAAGGGATGAGAACAGATACGCAGTATTTT.

V and J are TRBV15 and TRBJ1-4; D gene uncertain. V gave up 5 bases and J gave up 8 bases, with 15 bases separating them. Germline V CDR1 and CDR2: LNHNV, YYDKDF (reference sequence). This CDR3 is 14 amino acids long. The chain's CDR3 is CATSHTYSWEKLFF. Written as DNA, the CDR3 is TGTGCCACCAGCCACACTTATTCGTGGGAAAAACTGTTTTTT.

The V and J genes are TRBV7-3 and TRBJ2-3; no definite D call. This CDR3 contains 13 residues. The germline gives CDR1 SGHTA, CDR2 FQGTGA. Deletions cut 3 bases from V and 5 bases from J, with 9 bases between. CDR3 amino acids: CASSLELRDTQYF. In nucleotides, the CDR3 is TGTGCCAGCAGCTTGGAACTTAGAGATACGCAGTATTTT.

The chain employs TRBV5-1 and TRBJ1-1; unclear D gene. CDR1 SGHRS and CDR2 YFSETQ come from the germline V gene. V dropped 0 bases and J dropped 4 bases, with 7 bases sitting between them. CDR3 length equals 13 residues. The CDR3 spells CASSLEVSTEAFF. DNA for the CDR3: TGCGCCAGCAGCTTGGAAGTGAGCACTGAAGCTTTCTTT.

The V gene is TRBV11-2, the J gene TRBJ1-1; unclear D gene. Trimming pared 0 bases from V and 8 bases from J, leaving 7 bases between. From germline, CDR1 is SGHAT and CDR2 FQNNGV. The CDR3 is 12 residues long. The CDR3 nucleotides are TGTGCCAGCAGCTTAGATCTCTCCGAAGCTTTCTTT. This codes for CASSLDLSEAFF.

The gene calls are TRBV7-6 and TRBJ1-1, with TRBD1 matching 7 bases. V was pared by 5 bases and J by 3 bases, with 15 bases of the junction left unmatched. This CDR3 has 17 amino acids. Germline assignment: CDR1 SGHVS and CDR2 FNYEAQ. The DNA for the CDR3 is TGTGCCAGCAGCCTCAACACAGGGGATGAAGGGGACACTGAAGCTTTCTTT. Translation gives CASSLNTGDEGDTEAFF.

The genes are TRBV28 and TRBJ2-7; TRBD1 aligns across 7 bases. With V trimmed by 0 bases and J by 1 base, 0 bases remained unmatched. The CDR3 length is 14 residues. Germline assignment: CDR1 MDHEN and CDR2 SYDVKM. The chain's CDR3 is CASSLWGQSYEQYF. In nucleotides, the CDR3 is TGTGCCAGCAGTTTATGGGGACAGTCCTACGAGCAGTACTTC.

J is TRBJ1-4 and V is TRBV2, with 7 positions matching TRBD1. The J segment lost 11 bases and the V segment lost 6 bases, leaving 9 bases of the junction unmatched. Germline loops: CDR1 SNHLY, CDR2 FYNNEI. The CDR3 totals 13 residues. CDR3 region: CASRPQGPDKLFF. The CDR3, as DNA: TGTGCCAGCAGACCACAGGGGCCGGATAAACTGTTTTTT.

The chain couples TRBV9 to TRBJ2-7, with D perhaps assigned TRBD1 or TRBD2 (6 bases each). Germline V gene lookup returns CDR1 SGDLS and CDR2 YYNGEE. Deletions cut 0 bases from V and 2 bases from J, with 12 bases between. This CDR3 has 15 residues. CDR3 coding DNA: TGTGCCAGCAGCGTAGAGCCGGGGGCCACCTACGAGCAGTACTTC. Encoded protein: CASSVEPGATYEQYF.

This rearrangement joins TRBV11-2 to TRBJ1-1; 7 bases line up with TRBD1. The germline gives CDR1 SGHAT, CDR2 FQNNGV. Germline trimming cut 0 bases from V and 4 bases from J; bases unmatched to any gene: 11. The CDR3 is made up of 17 amino acids. The CDR3 loop is CASSLDIIGQGGTEAFF. The CDR3 coding sequence is TGTGCCAGCAGCTTAGACATCATCGGGCAGGGGGGCACTGAAGCTTTCTTT.

The chain links TRBV11-2 to TRBJ1-3, with D uncertain. Germline CDR1 and CDR2: SGHAT and FQNNGV. Trimming removed 5 bases from V and 4 bases from J, with 9 bases in between. The CDR3 sequence is 13 residues long. The CDR3, as DNA: TGTGCCAGCAGCCCCGCCGGGGGAAACACCATATATTTT. Its protein is CASSPAGGNTIYF.

The chain joins TRBV19 to TRBJ1-5; 8 bases are shared with TRBD1. This CDR3 comprises 17 residues. Germline V lookup: CDR1 LNHDA, CDR2 SQIVND (reference sequence). V gave up 4 bases and J gave up 3 bases; unmatched junction bases: 11. CDR3 in amino acids: CASSNGPGQGNNQPQHF. Written as DNA, the CDR3 is TGTGCCAGTAGTAATGGCCCTGGACAGGGTAACAATCAGCCCCAGCATTTT.

The chain recombines TRBV6-5 with TRBJ2-7; D not certain. This CDR3 comprises 14 residues. With 5 bases removed from V and 2 bases from J, the gap between germline ends came to 13 bases. The germline CDR1 and CDR2 sequences are MNHEY and SVGAGI. This chain's CDR3 is CASSPTDRTYEQYF. Here the CDR3 DNA reads TGTGCCAGCAGTCCAACGGACCGAACCTACGAGCAGTACTTC.

This clone was counted only a few times. The chain links TRBV6-1 to TRBJ1-3; D remains unclear. The CDR3 is 14 residues long. Germline V gene data show CDR1 as MNHNS and CDR2 as SASEGT. V was trimmed by 3 bases and J by 0 bases, leaving 6 bases between them. The CDR3 DNA reads as TGTGCCAGCAGTGACCGATACTCTGGAAACACCATATATTTT. Protein sequence: CASSDRYSGNTIYF.